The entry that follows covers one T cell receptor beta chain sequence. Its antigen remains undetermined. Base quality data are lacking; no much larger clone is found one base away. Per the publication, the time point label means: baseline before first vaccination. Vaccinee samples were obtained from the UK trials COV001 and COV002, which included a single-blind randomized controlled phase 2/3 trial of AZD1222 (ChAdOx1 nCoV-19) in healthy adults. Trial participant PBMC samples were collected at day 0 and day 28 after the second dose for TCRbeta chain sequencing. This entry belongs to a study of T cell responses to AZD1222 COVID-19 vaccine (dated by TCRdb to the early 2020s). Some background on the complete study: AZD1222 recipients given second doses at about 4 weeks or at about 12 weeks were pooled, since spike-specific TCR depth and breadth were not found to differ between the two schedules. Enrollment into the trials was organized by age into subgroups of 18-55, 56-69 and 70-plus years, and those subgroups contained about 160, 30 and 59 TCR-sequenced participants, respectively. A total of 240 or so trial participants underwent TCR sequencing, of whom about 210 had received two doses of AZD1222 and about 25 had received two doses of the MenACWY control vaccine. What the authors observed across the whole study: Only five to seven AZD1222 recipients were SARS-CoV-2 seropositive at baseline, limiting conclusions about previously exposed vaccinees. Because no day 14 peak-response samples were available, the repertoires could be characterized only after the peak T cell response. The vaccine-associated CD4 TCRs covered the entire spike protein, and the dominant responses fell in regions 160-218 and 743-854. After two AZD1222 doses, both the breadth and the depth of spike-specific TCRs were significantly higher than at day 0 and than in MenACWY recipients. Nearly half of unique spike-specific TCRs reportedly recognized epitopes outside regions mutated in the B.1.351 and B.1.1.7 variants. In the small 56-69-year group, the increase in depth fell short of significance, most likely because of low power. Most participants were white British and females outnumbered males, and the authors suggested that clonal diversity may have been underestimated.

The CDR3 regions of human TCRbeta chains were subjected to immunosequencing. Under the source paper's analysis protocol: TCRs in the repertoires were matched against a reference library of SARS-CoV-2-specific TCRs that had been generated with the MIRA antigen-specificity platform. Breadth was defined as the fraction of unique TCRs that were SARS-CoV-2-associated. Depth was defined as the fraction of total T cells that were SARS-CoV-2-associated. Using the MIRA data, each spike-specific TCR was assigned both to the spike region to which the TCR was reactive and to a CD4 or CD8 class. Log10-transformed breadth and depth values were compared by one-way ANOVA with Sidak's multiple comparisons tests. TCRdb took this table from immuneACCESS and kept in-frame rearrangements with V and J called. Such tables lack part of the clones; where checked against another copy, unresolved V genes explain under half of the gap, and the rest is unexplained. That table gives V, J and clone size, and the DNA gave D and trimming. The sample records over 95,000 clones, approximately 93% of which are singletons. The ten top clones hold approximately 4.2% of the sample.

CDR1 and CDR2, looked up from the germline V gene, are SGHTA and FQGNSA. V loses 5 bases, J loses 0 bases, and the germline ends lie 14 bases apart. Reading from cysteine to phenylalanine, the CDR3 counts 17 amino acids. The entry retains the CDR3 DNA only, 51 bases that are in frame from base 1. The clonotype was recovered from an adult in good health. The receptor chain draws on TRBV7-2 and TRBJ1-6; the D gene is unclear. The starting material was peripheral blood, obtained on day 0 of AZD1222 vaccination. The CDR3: CASSPREGSSYNSPLHF. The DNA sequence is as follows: TGTGCCAGCAGCCCGCGGGAAGGGAGCTCCTATAATTCACCCCTCCACTTT.